A selection of T cell receptor beta chains follows, all from one sample in a study of T cells expressing NK-cell markers. TCRdb re-called the 5' RACE reads and catalogs CDR3 proteins one per entry, DNA excluded. Its listing shows around 100,000 distinct CDR3 sequences. The sample comprised blood T cells: a sorted CD56 or NKG2C T cell subset, CD4+ or CD8+ T cells, or bulk PBMC T cells (not recorded which). The receptors were sampled from a woman aged 18-70 years in good health. The CDR3 runs from the conserved cysteine through the conserved F or W.

v_gene: TRBV4-2; j_gene: TRBJ2-3; CDR3aa: CASSQGSGLAGTDTQYF
v_gene: TRBV4-3; j_gene: TRBJ2-5; CDR3aa: CASSPRRKETQYF
v_gene: TRBV20-1; j_gene: TRBJ2-7; CDR3aa: CSASPRGYEQYF
v_gene: TRBV7-9; j_gene: TRBJ2-2; CDR3aa: CASSFRTDPNTGELFF
v_gene: TRBV7-9; j_gene: TRBJ2-7; CDR3aa: CASGRASYEQYF
v_gene: TRBV12-3/TRBV12-4; j_gene: TRBJ2-5; CDR3aa: CASSLVLAGGETQYF
v_gene: TRBV24-1; j_gene: TRBJ2-7; CDR3aa: CATSERTSGYEQYF
v_gene: TRBV7-6; j_gene: TRBJ2-3; CDR3aa: CASSLLWNPDTQYF
v_gene: TRBV6-5; j_gene: TRBJ2-1; CDR3aa: CASSYDGQYGNEQFF
v_gene: TRBV27; j_gene: TRBJ1-2; CDR3aa: CASSFWGLGYGYTF
v_gene: TRBV7-2; j_gene: TRBJ2-7; CDR3aa: CASSSLTGDYEQYF
v_gene: TRBV29-1; j_gene: TRBJ1-3; CDR3aa: CSVDEGEGNTIYF
v_gene: TRBV6-1; j_gene: TRBJ2-1; CDR3aa: CASSGDRNYNEQFF
v_gene: TRBV5-6; j_gene: TRBJ1-5; CDR3aa: CASSLGVWDSNQPQHF
v_gene: TRBV5-4; j_gene: TRBJ2-3; CDR3aa: CASSYTSFSGTQYF
v_gene: TRBV5-4; j_gene: TRBJ2-2; CDR3aa: CASSILATGELFF
v_gene: TRBV12-3/TRBV12-4; j_gene: TRBJ2-5; CDR3aa: CASSNFPGETQYF
v_gene: TRBV27; j_gene: TRBJ2-7; CDR3aa: CASSLTGTGVWEQYF
v_gene: TRBV18; j_gene: TRBJ1-5; CDR3aa: CASSPGQEQPQHF
v_gene: TRBV19; j_gene: TRBJ2-1; CDR3aa: CASSILGIYNEQFF
v_gene: TRBV12-3/TRBV12-4; j_gene: TRBJ2-1; CDR3aa: CASSPPGNPGNEQFF
v_gene: TRBV6-2/TRBV6-3; j_gene: TRBJ2-5; CDR3aa: CASSYSQGRYQETQYF
v_gene: TRBV3-1; j_gene: TRBJ2-3; CDR3aa: CASSQPGSTDTQYF
v_gene: TRBV30; j_gene: TRBJ2-2; CDR3aa: CAWSVVFGRAPGELFF
v_gene: TRBV20-1; j_gene: TRBJ1-1; CDR3aa: CSACLVDTEAFF
v_gene: TRBV7-9; j_gene: TRBJ2-5; CDR3aa: CASKAREQETQYF
v_gene: TRBV7-9; j_gene: TRBJ1-3; CDR3aa: CASPRGGNTIYF
v_gene: TRBV28; j_gene: TRBJ2-7; CDR3aa: CASGLLNTYEQYF
v_gene: TRBV7-8; j_gene: TRBJ2-7; CDR3aa: CASSQGLAGLEQYF
v_gene: TRBV6-5; j_gene: TRBJ2-2; CDR3aa: CASTSLDGELFF
v_gene: TRBV27; j_gene: TRBJ1-5; CDR3aa: CASSFLAGSNQPQHF
v_gene: TRBV7-3; j_gene: TRBJ2-1; CDR3aa: CASSLTRGSYNEQFF
v_gene: TRBV7-9; j_gene: TRBJ1-2; CDR3aa: CASSWTDRTCTF
v_gene: TRBV2; j_gene: TRBJ2-7; CDR3aa: CASSERLGEQYF
v_gene: TRBV5-4; j_gene: TRBJ2-1; CDR3aa: CASSLLAGVREQFF
v_gene: TRBV29-1; j_gene: TRBJ2-7; CDR3aa: CSVDTGQGYEQYF
v_gene: TRBV9; j_gene: TRBJ1-4; CDR3aa: CASSIGRNKEKLFF
v_gene: TRBV28; j_gene: TRBJ2-1; CDR3aa: CASSHDHNEQFF
v_gene: TRBV12-3/TRBV12-4; j_gene: TRBJ2-7; CDR3aa: CASSEAGTGSLYEQYF
v_gene: TRBV4-2; j_gene: TRBJ2-3; CDR3aa: CASSQVLGGSTDTQYF
v_gene: TRBV15; j_gene: TRBJ2-7; CDR3aa: CATSTRTGAFEQYF
v_gene: TRBV20-1; j_gene: TRBJ2-5; CDR3aa: CSARTGGRAPIETQYF
v_gene: TRBV6-4; j_gene: TRBJ2-1; CDR3aa: CASSDSGGEHEQFF
v_gene: TRBV9; j_gene: TRBJ2-1; CDR3aa: CASSGDGGPGNEQFF
v_gene: TRBV7-9; j_gene: TRBJ2-1; CDR3aa: CASSSPRTSAGDEQFF